This TCR beta chain stems from a study of shared clonotypes between healthy human individuals. Only in-frame clones appear in the TCRdb table, and some are missing; sequencing was by immunoSEQ multiplex PCR. The sample lists around 1.4 million clones, approximately 98.5% seen once, with about 0.35% in the top ten. Findings and limits, study-wide: Memory subsets had estimated richness that was generally smaller than that of naive subsets. Four donors had around 5% of their naive CD4 clonotypes in common.

A note on this clone: Its specificity is not known.

Germline CDR1 SGHRS, CDR2 YFSETQ. The V and J ends lost 5 bases and 4 bases respectively, with 14 bases between them. The length of the CDR3 is 14 residues. The chain has TRBV5-1 and TRBJ2-3, with D perhaps TRBD2 (5 bases). The sequenced material came from naive CD4+ T cells sorted from blood. Regarding subset: CD45RA+ positively selected. The receptor comes from a man aged 30 to 45 in good health. CDR3 residues: CASRDGISADTQYF. The CDR3 region has the DNA TGCGCCAGCAGAGACGGGATTAGCGCAGATACGCAGTATTTT.